Listed below are T cell receptor beta chains from one sample, sequenced in a study of prognosis after radiotherapy for stage I lung cancer. From the multiplex PCR reads, TCRdb called clonotypes with MiXCR, one entry per CDR3 protein. The data show 15,000 to 20,000 distinct CDR3 sequences, roughly 30% seen once. This specimen was PBMCs, taken before or after stereotactic body radiation therapy (not recorded which). The receptors derive from a donor aged 50 or older with non-small cell lung cancer. Both conserved end residues are trimmed from each CDR3. The order of the fields is clone size, J gene, V gene, CDR3 protein. Size is omitted from some rows. Given values are once, few, many or a class for expanded clones.

size: many; J: TRBJ1-4; V: TRBV28; CDR3: ATLGGGEKLF
size: many; J: TRBJ2-7; V: TRBV19; CDR3: ASSIGVGSHYEQY
size: .; J: TRBJ2-7; V: TRBV7-8; CDR3: ASSSMWVGTELQQY
size: .; J: TRBJ2-7; V: TRBV28; CDR3: ASSFVATGNYEQY
size: .; J: TRBJ2-7; V: TRBV3-1; CDR3: ASSKSPGVYEQY
size: many; J: TRBJ2-2; V: TRBV6-8; CDR3: ASRHSERGTGELF
size: many; J: TRBJ1-2; V: TRBV5-5; CDR3: ASSIGLYGYT
size: many; J: TRBJ1-1; V: TRBV19; CDR3: ASSMRQNTEAF
size: many; J: TRBJ2-7; V: TRBV9; CDR3: ASSVTAGSSGTYEQY
size: medium-sized; J: TRBJ2-1; V: TRBV4-1; CDR3: ASSQGMYRGRDNEQF
size: many; J: TRBJ1-1; V: TRBV3-1; CDR3: ASSRTGANTEAF
size: few; J: TRBJ2-7; V: TRBV3-1; CDR3: ASQSILPEQY
size: many; J: TRBJ1-1; V: TRBV7-8; CDR3: ASSLGRGTGKKNTEAF
size: many; J: TRBJ2-5; V: TRBV18; CDR3: ASSPRGVVPQETQY
size: many; J: TRBJ2-3; V: TRBV6-1; CDR3: ASRTSTDTQY
size: many; J: TRBJ2-7; V: TRBV20-1; CDR3: SAQRGRIVGEQY
size: many; J: TRBJ2-1; V: TRBV5-1; CDR3: ASSLTSGRGNEQF
size: many; J: TRBJ2-2; V: TRBV5-4; CDR3: ASSLKPGGEGELF
size: many; J: TRBJ2-7; V: TRBV7-8; CDR3: ASSLGRAGGPRNEQY
size: .; J: TRBJ2-1; V: TRBV11-2; CDR3: ASSIRLAGDGSEQF
size: many; J: TRBJ2-4; V: TRBV20-1; CDR3: SASLQGGNIQY
size: medium-sized; J: TRBJ2-1; V: TRBV20-1; CDR3: SARAATSDNEQF
size: many; J: TRBJ2-1; V: TRBV11-2; CDR3: ASSPWADADDNEQF
size: .; J: TRBJ1-5; V: TRBV6-2/TRBV6-3; CDR3: ANRVVTGNQPQH
size: many; J: TRBJ2-7; V: TRBV4-1; CDR3: ASSRAGGLSSYEQY
size: many; J: TRBJ2-5; V: TRBV7-9; CDR3: ASSLSLLAGSRETQY
size: many; J: TRBJ2-6; V: TRBV6-1; CDR3: ASMAGLGSSGANVLT